The 21 T cell receptor beta chains in this list originate from one sample, sequenced in a study of PD-1 blockade in classical Hodgkin lymphoma. The repertoire was sequenced with immunoSEQ multiplex PCR; TCRdb's copy has only in-frame clones and lacks some. The top ten hold under 3.5% of the sample, which has 85,000 to 90,000 clones, 90% seen once. Time point meaning: cycle 4 day 1 (C4D1), after less than seven weeks of nivolumab. Autologous stem cell transplantation was followed by relapse in every patient, and brentuximab vedotin exposure varied. Sequencing was performed on peripheral blood mononuclear cells (PBMCs), taken before the fourth cycle of nivolumab. The receptors stem from a human donor with classical Hodgkin lymphoma.

The gene calls are TRBV10-1 and TRBJ2-7, with D possibly matching TRBD2 (5 bases). Germline assignment: CDR1 WNHNN and CDR2 SYGVQD (reference sequence). This CDR3 is 14 amino acids long. With 8 bases removed from V and 3 bases from J, the gap between germline ends came to 17 bases. The CDR3 is CASAEYPGNYEQYF. The CDR3 DNA is TGCGCCAGCGCTGAATACCCGGGAAACTACGAGCAGTACTTC.

This chain connects TRBV7-6 to TRBJ2-3; D is undetermined. The germline V and J ends were trimmed by 5 bases and 2 bases, with 5 bases remaining between them. The CDR3 consists of 12 residues. Germline CDR1 is SGHVS and CDR2 is FNYEAQ. The CDR3 here is CASSPITDTQYF. The CDR3 DNA reads TGTGCCAGCAGCCCCATCACAGATACGCAGTATTTT.

The V call is TRBV27, the J call TRBJ2-7; TRBD1 agrees at 8 bases. The CDR3 covers 15 residues. CDR1 MNHEY and CDR2 SMNVEV come from the germline V gene (reference sequence). J lost 5 bases, V lost 2 bases, and 8 bases had no gene match. The CDR3 nucleotides are TGTGCCAGCAGTTTACTTAGGACAGGGTGGGACGAGCAGTACTTC. Translated, it gives CASSLLRTGWDEQYF.

V is TRBV21-1 and J is TRBJ1-2. TRBV21-1 is recorded as a pseudogene. CDR3 length equals 15 residues. The CDR3 protein is CASSNGPGESYGYTF. CDR3 nucleotides: TGTGCCAGCAGCAATGGACCCGGAGAATCCTATGGCTACACCTTC.

As DNA, the CDR3 is TGCGCCAGCAGTGAGGGCAGGGGCCCGCTATCCAATCAGCCCCAGCATTTT. This translates into CASSEGRGPLSNQPQHF. The chain has TRBV10-1 and TRBJ1-5, with D tentatively TRBD1 (6 bases). Germline CDR1 reads WNHNN; CDR2 reads SYGVQD (reference sequence). This CDR3 spans 17 amino acids. V was pared by 2 bases and J by 3 bases, with 17 bases between.

The CDR3 nucleotides read TGTGCCAGCAGTTACTTTCGGGCAGATACGCAGTATTTT. Its protein is CASSYFRADTQYF. The chain links TRBV6-6 to TRBJ2-3; D is unclear. The ends were cut back, 1 base at V and 4 bases at J, with 6 bases in the middle. The CDR3 is 13 residues long. Germline CDR1 reads MNHNY; CDR2 reads SVGAGI (reference sequence).

CDR3 coding DNA: TGCGCCAGCAGCTTGGAGGCGGCAGGACAAGCGAGACTGTTTTTT. It specifies CASSLEAAGQARLFF. V and J are TRBV5-1 and TRBJ1-4; D perhaps matches TRBD1 (5 bases). CDR3 length: 15 residues. Germline V lookup: CDR1 SGHRS, CDR2 YFSETQ. Trimming removed 0 bases from V and 13 bases from J, with 19 bases in between. Using reference TRBV5-1 and TRBJ1-4 for the parts outside the CDR3, the full variable domain is KAGVTQTPRYLIKTRGQQVTLSCSPISGHRSVSWYQQTPGQGLQFLFEYFSETQRNKGNFPGRFSGRQFSNSRSEMNVSTLELGDSALYLCASSLEAAGQARLFFGSGTQLSVL.

V is TRBV14 and J is TRBJ1-4; TRBD1 aligns across 8 bases. J lost 8 bases, V lost 4 bases, and 9 bases had no gene match. CDR3 length: 15 residues. The germline V gene encodes CDR1 SGHDN and CDR2 FVKESK. The CDR3 loop reads CASSPTTGAKEKLFF. CDR3 DNA: TGTGCCAGCAGCCCAACGACAGGGGCGAAGGAAAAACTGTTTTTT. Looking up the rest from reference TRBV14 and TRBJ1-4 gives the full variable domain: EAGVTQFPSHSVIEKGQTVTLRCDPISGHDNLYWYRRVMGKEIKFLLHFVKESKQDESGMPNNRFLAERTGGTYSTLKVQPAELEDSGVYFCASSPTTGAKEKLFFGSGTQLSVL.

This clone appeared a single time. This chain links TRBV6-1 with TRBJ2-7; D may match TRBD1 or TRBD2 (5 bases each). In germline, CDR1 is MNHNS, CDR2 SASEGT. V dropped 8 bases and J dropped 0 bases, with 14 bases sitting between them. The CDR3 spans 14 residues. The DNA of the CDR3 is TGTGCCAGCCACGGGTGGGGGAGCTCCTACGAGCAGTACTTC. This encodes CASHGWGSSYEQYF.

The chain recombines TRBV19 with TRBJ1-2, with D perhaps TRBD1 (5 bases). Trimming stripped 7 bases from V and 5 bases from J, with 14 bases between. The CDR3 is made up of 13 amino acids. Per germline, CDR1 LNHDA and CDR2 SQIVND (reference sequence). Here the CDR3 DNA reads TGTGCCAGTACGCCAGGACAACTTTATGGCTACACCTTC. It translates to CASTPGQLYGYTF.

This clone occurred a few times. The chain couples TRBV4-3 to TRBJ1-2; TRBD1 is a possible D gene (5 bases). The germline V and J ends were trimmed by 0 bases and 3 bases, with 14 bases remaining between them. The CDR3 has 16 residues. The germline V gene encodes CDR1 LGHNA and CDR2 YSLEER. CDR3 sequence: CASSQDHRGADYGYTF. The CDR3 nucleotides read TGCGCCAGCAGCCAAGATCATCGGGGCGCGGACTATGGCTACACCTTC.

The chain has TRBV6-5 and TRBJ2-7, with TRBD2 identical over 7 bases. The CDR3 runs to 14 residues. CDR1 is MNHEY, CDR2 SVGAGI, per germline. Trimming cost V 4 bases and J 5 bases; bases outside gene matches: 8. The chain's CDR3 is CASSSVGEGHEQYF. The CDR3 DNA reads as TGTGCCAGCAGTTCGGTAGGGGAGGGGCACGAGCAGTACTTC.

The chain is built from TRBV6-6 and TRBJ1-1; TRBD1 aligns across 7 bases. The V gene end was trimmed by 7 bases and the J gene end by 8 bases; junction bases not matched to a gene: 7. CDR1 is MNHNY, CDR2 SVGAGI, per germline (reference sequence). The CDR3 totals 12 residues. Here the CDR3 DNA reads TGTGCCAGCACCCCAGACAGGGACGAAGCTTTCTTT. Its translation is CASTPDRDEAFF.

This chain joins TRBV5-4 and TRBJ2-3; 10 positions match TRBD2. The trim removed 4 bases at V and 5 bases at J, leaving 10 bases unmatched. Germline loops: CDR1 SGHNT, CDR2 YYREEE (reference sequence). This CDR3 has 16 amino acids. The CDR3 sequence is CASSPAPLAGLDTQYF. CDR3 sequence (DNA): TGTGCCAGCAGCCCCGCCCCACTAGCGGGGTTAGATACGCAGTATTTT.

The chain joins TRBV4-1 to TRBJ2-7; no reliable D call. The CDR3 is made up of 14 amino acids. Deletions cut 1 base from V and 0 bases from J, with 7 bases between. The V gene's germline CDR1 is MGHRA and CDR2 YSYEKL. In DNA form, the CDR3 reads TGCGCCAGCAGCCAAGGGGCAGCCTCCTACGAGCAGTACTTC. This gives the protein CASSQGAASYEQYF.

This sequence joins TRBV28 and TRBJ2-2; D is uncertain. This CDR3 region has 13 residues. Trimming left V 4 bases short and J 4 bases short, with 7 bases between. Germline CDR1 MDHEN, CDR2 SYDVKM. The CDR3 protein is CASSSPATGELFF. In DNA form, the CDR3 reads TGTGCCAGCAGTTCGCCGGCCACCGGGGAGCTGTTTTTT. The full variable domain, its missing parts supplied by reference TRBV28 and TRBJ2-2, is DVKVTQSSRYLVKRTGEKVFLECVQDMDHENMFWYRQDPGLGLRLIYFSYDVKMKEKGDIPEGYSVSREKKERFSLILESASTNQTSMYLCASSSPATGELFFGEGSRLTVL.

For this clone: Within the sample, other DNA sequences also encode this same CDR3. The chain has TRBV19 and TRBJ2-5; D might be TRBD2 (6 bases). Per the germline V gene, CDR1 is LNHDA and CDR2 is SQIVND (reference sequence). The CDR3 loop spans 14 amino acids. V was clipped by 7 bases and J by 2 bases, with 14 bases between them. The CDR3 loop reads CASNQGLQQETQYF. CDR3 nucleotide sequence: TGTGCCAGTAACCAAGGACTACAGCAAGAGACCCAGTACTTC.

V and J are TRBV10-3 and TRBJ2-7, with unresolved D. Trimming removed 3 bases at V and 6 bases at J, with 9 bases between. The CDR3 is made up of 12 amino acids. Germline V lookup: CDR1 ENHRY, CDR2 SYGVKD. This chain's CDR3 is CAISESPSEQYF. CDR3 nucleotides: TGTGCCATCAGTGAATCTCCGAGCGAGCAGTACTTC.

The rearrangement joins TRBV5-1 to TRBJ1-2, with TRBD1 as a possible D gene (6 bases). Deletions cut 0 bases from V and 5 bases from J, with 14 bases between. The germline CDR1 and CDR2 sequences are SGHRS and YFSETQ. There are 15 residues in the CDR3. The CDR3 region has the DNA TGCGCCAGCAGCTTGGAAACAGGGATAATGTATGGCTACACCTTC. It specifies CASSLETGIMYGYTF.

This rearrangement joins TRBV19 to TRBJ1-1; TRBD1 might be the D (6 bases). From germline, CDR1 is LNHDA and CDR2 SQIVND (reference sequence). The CDR3 has 14 residues. Between the trimmed V and J ends, which lost 5 bases and 11 bases, there was a span of 21 bases. Written as DNA, the CDR3 is TGTGCCAGTAGTTCAGGGGAAAGGCCCCGGAGGGCTTTCTTT. Amino acids: CASSSGERPRRAFF. Based on the CDR3 plus reference TRBV19 and TRBJ1-1, the full variable domain is DGGITQSPKYLFRKEGQNVTLSCEQNLNHDAMYWYRQDPGQGLRLIYYSQIVNDFQKGDIAEGYSVSREKKESFPLTVTSAQKNPTAFYLCASSSGERPRRAFFGQGTRLTVV.

V gene TRBV27 combines with J gene TRBJ2-7, with D perhaps TRBD2 (7 bases). The CDR3 contains 15 residues. Looked up from germline, CDR1 is MNHEY and CDR2 is SMNVEV (reference sequence). With 3 bases removed from V and 0 bases from J, the gap between germline ends came to 12 bases. The CDR3 DNA reads as TGTGCCAGCAGTTTGCGGGGGCCGAGCTCCTACGAGCAGTACTTC. Residues: CASSLRGPSSYEQYF.